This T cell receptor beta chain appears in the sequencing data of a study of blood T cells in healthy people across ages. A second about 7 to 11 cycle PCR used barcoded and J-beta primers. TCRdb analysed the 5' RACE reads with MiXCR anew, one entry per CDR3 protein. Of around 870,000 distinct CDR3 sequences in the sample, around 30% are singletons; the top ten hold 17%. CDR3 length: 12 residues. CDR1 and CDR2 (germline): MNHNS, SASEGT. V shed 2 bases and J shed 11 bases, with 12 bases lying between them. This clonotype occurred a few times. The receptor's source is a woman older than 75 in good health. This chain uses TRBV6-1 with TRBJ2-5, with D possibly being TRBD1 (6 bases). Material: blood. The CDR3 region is CASSERGTAQYF. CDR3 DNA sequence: TGTGCCAGCAGTGAAAGGGGGACGGCGCAGTACTTC.